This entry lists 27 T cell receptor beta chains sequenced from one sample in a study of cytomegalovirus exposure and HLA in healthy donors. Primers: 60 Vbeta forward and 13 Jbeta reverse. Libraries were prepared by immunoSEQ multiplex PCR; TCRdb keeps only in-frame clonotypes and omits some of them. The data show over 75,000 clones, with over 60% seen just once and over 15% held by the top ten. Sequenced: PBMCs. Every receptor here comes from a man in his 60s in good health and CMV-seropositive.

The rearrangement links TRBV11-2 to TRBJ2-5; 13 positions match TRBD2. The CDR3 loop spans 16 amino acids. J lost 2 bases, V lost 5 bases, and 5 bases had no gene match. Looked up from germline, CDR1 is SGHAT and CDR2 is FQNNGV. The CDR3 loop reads CASSPWTSGGQETQYF. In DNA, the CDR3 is TGTGCCAGCAGCCCGTGGACTAGCGGGGGACAAGAGACCCAGTACTTC. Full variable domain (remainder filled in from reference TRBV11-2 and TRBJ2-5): EAGVAQSPRYKIIEKRQSVAFWCNPISGHATLYWYQQILGQGPKLLIQFQNNGVVDDSQLPKDRFSAERLKGVDSTLKIQPAKLEDSAVYLCASSPWTSGGQETQYFGPGTRLLVL.

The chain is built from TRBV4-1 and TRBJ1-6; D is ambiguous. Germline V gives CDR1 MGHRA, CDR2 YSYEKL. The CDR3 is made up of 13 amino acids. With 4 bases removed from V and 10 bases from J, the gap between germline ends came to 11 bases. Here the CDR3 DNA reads TGCGCCAGCAGCCTACAGTTTCAATCACCCCTCCACTTT. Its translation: CASSLQFQSPLHF.

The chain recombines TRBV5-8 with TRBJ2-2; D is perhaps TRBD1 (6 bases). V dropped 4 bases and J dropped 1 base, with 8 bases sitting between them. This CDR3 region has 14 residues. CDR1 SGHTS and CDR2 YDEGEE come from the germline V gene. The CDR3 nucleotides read TGTGCCAGCAGCACGGACAGGAACACCGGGGAGCTGTTTTTT. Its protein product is CASSTDRNTGELFF.

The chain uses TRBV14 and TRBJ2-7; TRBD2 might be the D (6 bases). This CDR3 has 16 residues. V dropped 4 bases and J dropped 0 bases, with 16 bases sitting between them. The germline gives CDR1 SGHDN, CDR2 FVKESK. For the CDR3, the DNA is TGTGCCAGCAGCCCAAGCGGGTGGGGAAGCTCCTACGAGCAGTACTTC. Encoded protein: CASSPSGWGSSYEQYF.

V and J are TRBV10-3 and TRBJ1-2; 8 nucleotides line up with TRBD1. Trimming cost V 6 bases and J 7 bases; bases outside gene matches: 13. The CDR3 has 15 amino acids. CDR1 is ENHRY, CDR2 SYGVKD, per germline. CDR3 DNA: TGTGCCATCAGCCTTGAGTCCGGGACAGGTGGTGGCTACACCTTC. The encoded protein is CAISLESGTGGGYTF.

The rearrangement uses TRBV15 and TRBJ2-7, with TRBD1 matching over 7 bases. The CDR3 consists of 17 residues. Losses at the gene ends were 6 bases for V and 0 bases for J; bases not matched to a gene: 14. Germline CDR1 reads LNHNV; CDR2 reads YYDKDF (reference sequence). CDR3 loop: CATSDLRDREISYEQYF. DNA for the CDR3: TGTGCCACCAGTGATCTCCGGGACAGAGAAATCTCCTACGAGCAGTACTTC. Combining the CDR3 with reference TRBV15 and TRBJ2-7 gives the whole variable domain DAMVIQNPRYQVTQFGKPVTLSCSQTLNHNVMYWYQQKSSQAPKLLFHYYDKDFNNEADTPDNFQSRRPNTSFCFLDIRSPGLGDTAMYLCATSDLRDREISYEQYFGPGTRLTVT.

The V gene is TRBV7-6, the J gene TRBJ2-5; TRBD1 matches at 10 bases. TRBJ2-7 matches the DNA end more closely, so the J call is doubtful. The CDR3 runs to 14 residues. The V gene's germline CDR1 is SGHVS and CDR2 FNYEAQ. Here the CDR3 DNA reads TGTGCCAGCAGCTCCCGGGACAGGGGAGGCGAGCAGTACTTC. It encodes CASSSRDRGGEQYF.

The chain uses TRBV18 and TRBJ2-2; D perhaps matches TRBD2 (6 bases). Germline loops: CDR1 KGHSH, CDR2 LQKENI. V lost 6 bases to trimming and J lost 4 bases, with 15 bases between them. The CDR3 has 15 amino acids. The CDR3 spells CASSRDRETTGELFF. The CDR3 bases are TGTGCCAGCTCGAGGGACCGGGAGACCACCGGGGAGCTGTTTTTT.

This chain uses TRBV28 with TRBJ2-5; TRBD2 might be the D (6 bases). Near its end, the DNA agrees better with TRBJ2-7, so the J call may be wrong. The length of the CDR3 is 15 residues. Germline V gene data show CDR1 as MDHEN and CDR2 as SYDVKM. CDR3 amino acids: CASSLSGRTTYEQYF. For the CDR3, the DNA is TGTGCCAGCAGTTTATCCGGACGGACTACCTACGAGCAGTACTTC.

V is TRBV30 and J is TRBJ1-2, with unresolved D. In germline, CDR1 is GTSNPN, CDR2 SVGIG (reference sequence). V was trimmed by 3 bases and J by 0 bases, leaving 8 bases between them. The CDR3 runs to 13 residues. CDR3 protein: CAWSRFPNYGYTF. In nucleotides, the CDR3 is TGTGCCTGGAGCCGGTTCCCTAACTATGGCTACACCTTC.

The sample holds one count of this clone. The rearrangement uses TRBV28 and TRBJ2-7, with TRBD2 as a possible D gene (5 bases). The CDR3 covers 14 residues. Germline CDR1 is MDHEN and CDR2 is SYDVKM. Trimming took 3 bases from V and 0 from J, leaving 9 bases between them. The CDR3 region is CASSFRRFSYEQYF. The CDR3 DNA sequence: TGTGCCAGCAGTTTCAGGAGGTTCTCCTACGAGCAGTACTTC.

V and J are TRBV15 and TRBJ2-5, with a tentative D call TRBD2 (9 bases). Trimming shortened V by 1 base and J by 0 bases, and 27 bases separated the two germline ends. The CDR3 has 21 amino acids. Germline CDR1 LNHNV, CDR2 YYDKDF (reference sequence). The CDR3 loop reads CATSRAGPGGGGAGYQETQYF. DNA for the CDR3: TGTGCCACCAGCAGAGCCGGACCAGGGGGCGGGGGGGCCGGGTACCAAGAGACCCAGTACTTC.

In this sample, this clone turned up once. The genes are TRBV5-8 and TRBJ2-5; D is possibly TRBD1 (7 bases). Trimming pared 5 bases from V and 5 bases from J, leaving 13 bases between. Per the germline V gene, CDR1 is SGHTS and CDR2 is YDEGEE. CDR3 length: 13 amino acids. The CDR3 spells CASRLSGGETQYF. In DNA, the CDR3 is TGTGCCAGCAGACTCTCAGGGGGGGAGACCCAGTACTTC.

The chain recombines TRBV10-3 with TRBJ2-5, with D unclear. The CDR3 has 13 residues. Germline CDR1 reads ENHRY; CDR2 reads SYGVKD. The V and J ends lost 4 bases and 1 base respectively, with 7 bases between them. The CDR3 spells CAISVRVQETQYF. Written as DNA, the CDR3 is TGTGCCATCAGTGTCCGTGTCCAAGAGACCCAGTACTTC.

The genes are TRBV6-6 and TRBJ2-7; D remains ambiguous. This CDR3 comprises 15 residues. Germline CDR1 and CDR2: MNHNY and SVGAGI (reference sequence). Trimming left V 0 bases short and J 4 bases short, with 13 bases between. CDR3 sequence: CASSYSDSRFYEQYF. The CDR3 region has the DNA TGTGCCAGCAGTTACTCGGATTCCAGGTTTTACGAGCAGTACTTC.

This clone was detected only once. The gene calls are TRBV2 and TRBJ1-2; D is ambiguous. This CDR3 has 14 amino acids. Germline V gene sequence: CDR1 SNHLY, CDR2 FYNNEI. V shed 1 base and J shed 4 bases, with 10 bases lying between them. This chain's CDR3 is CASSEVVRGYGYTF. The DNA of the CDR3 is TGTGCCAGCAGTGAAGTTGTACGGGGCTATGGCTACACCTTC.

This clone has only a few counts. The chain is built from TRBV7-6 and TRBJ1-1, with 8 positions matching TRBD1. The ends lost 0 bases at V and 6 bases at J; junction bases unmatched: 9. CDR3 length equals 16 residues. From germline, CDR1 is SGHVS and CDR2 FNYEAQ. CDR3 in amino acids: CASSLAPGQEDPEAFF. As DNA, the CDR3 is TGTGCCAGCAGCTTAGCCCCGGGACAGGAGGATCCTGAAGCTTTCTTT.

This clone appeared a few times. The CDR3 protein is CASSYLAGPSYEQYF. The CDR3, as DNA: TGTGCCAGCAGTTACCTGGCTGGGCCTTCCTACGAGCAGTACTTC. V usage is TRBV6-5 and J usage is TRBJ2-7; D ambiguous. V dropped 2 bases and J dropped 1 base, with 12 bases sitting between them. CDR1 and CDR2 from the germline V gene are MNHEY and SVGAGI. This CDR3 spans 15 amino acids.

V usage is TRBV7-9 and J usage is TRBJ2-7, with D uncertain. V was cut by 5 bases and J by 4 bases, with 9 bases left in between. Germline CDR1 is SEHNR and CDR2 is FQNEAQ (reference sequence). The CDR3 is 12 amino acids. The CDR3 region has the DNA TGTGCCAGCAGCCTTATAGTATACGAGCAGTACTTC. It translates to CASSLIVYEQYF. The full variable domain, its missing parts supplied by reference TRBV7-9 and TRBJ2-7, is DTGVSQNPRHKITKRGQNVTFRCDPISEHNRLYWYRQTLGQGPEFLTYFQNEAQLEKSRLLSDRFSAERPKGSFSTLEIQRTEQGDSAMYLCASSLIVYEQYFGPGTRLTVT.

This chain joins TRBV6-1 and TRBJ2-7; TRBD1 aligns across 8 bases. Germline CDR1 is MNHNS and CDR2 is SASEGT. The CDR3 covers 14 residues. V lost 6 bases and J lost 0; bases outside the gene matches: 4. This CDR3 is CASSGQGGSYEQYF. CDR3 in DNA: TGTGCCAGCAGCGGACAGGGCGGCTCCTACGAGCAGTACTTC.

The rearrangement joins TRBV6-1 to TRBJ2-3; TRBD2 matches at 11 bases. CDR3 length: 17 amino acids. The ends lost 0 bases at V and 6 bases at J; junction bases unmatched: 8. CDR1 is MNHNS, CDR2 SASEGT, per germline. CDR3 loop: CASSEAPTPSGGDTQYF. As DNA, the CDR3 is TGTGCCAGCAGTGAAGCGCCTACGCCTAGCGGGGGGGATACGCAGTATTTT.

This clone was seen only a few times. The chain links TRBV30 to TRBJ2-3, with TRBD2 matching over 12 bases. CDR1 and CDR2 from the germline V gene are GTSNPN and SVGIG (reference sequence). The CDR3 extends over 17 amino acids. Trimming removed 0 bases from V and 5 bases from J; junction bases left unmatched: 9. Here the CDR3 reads CAWSVQRTSGEGDTQYF. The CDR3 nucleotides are TGTGCCTGGAGTGTACAGAGGACTAGCGGGGAGGGAGATACGCAGTATTTT.

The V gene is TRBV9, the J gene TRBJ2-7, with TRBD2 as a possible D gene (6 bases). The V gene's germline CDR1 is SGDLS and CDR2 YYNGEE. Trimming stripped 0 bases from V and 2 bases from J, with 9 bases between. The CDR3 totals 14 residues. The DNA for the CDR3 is TGTGCCAGCAGCGTAGGGGACTTAGCCTACGAGCAGTACTTC. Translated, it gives CASSVGDLAYEQYF.

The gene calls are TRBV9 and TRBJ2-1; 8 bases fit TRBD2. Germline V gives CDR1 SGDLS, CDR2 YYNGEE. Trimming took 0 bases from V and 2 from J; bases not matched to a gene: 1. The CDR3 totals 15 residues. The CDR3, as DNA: TGTGCCAGCAGCGTAGCACTAGCGGCCTACAATGAGCAGTTCTTC. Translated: CASSVALAAYNEQFF.

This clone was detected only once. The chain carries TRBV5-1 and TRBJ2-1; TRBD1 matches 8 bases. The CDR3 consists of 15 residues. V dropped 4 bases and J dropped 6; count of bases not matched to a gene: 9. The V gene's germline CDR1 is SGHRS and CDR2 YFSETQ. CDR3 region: CASSQDRGFGNEQFF. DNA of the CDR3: TGCGCCAGCAGCCAAGACAGGGGTTTTGGCAATGAGCAGTTCTTC.

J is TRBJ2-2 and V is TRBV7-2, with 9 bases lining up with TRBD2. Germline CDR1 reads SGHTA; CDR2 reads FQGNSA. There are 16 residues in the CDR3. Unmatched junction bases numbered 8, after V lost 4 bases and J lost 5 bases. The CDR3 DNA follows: TGTGCCAGCAGCTCGCCTAGCGGGGTCAGTACCGGGGAGCTGTTTTTT. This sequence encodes CASSSPSGVSTGELFF.

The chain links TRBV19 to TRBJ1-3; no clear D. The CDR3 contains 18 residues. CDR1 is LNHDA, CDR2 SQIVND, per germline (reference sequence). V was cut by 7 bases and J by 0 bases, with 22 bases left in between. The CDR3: CASTTQVSGWGSGNTIYF. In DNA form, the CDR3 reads TGTGCCAGTACCACCCAGGTCTCGGGATGGGGCTCTGGAAACACCATATATTTT.